This TCR beta chain was found in a study of cytomegalovirus exposure and HLA in healthy donors. The study's findings and limits: Both high specificity and high sensitivity reportedly marked the classifier's diagnosis of cytomegalovirus status. The authors later found HLA-associated TCR beta chains more clonally expanded than equally common others. Earlier analysis found most TCR beta V segments productive about 87% or about 30% of the time.

PCR amplification relied on 60 Vbeta primers (plus 13 Jbeta primers). The table came from immunoSEQ multiplex PCR; TCRdb's copy has only in-frame clones and leaves some out. The table includes some 150,000 clones, around 81% detected once. Regarding this clone: Its target is unknown. A read error may account for a junction end that differs from germline.

Germline V CDR1 and CDR2: SNHLY, FYNNEI. The CDR3 length is 12 residues. Sequencing input: PBMCs. The receptor comes from a woman between 25 and 40 years old in good health and CMV-seropositive. The chain uses TRBV2 and TRBJ1-1, with D perhaps TRBD1 (5 bases). The CDR3 nucleotides read TGTGCCAGCAGTGAGATAGGGACGGGGGATACCTTT. Translated: CASSEIGTGDTF.